Listed below are T cell receptor beta chains from one sample, sequenced in a study of T cells in Graves' hyperthyroidism and ophthalmopathy. TCRdb called the multiplex PCR reads again in MiXCR, with one record for every CDR3 protein. The sample includes some 250,000 distinct CDR3 sequences, roughly 15% of them seen just once. The sequenced sample consisted of blood. The receptor source for this set is a woman aged 40 to 49 with Graves' hyperthyroidism that later progressed to Graves' ophthalmopathy. Each CDR3 is given with its conserved first and last residue. The order of the fields is clone size, V gene, D gene, J gene, CDR3 DNA, CDR3 protein. D genes are given only for firm matches. Part of the rows lack a size; the others show once, few, many or a class for expanded clones.

size: many; V: TRBV11-2; D: TRBD2; J: TRBJ2-2; DNA: TGTGCCAGCAGCTTAGGACCGGGACTAAACACCGGGGAGCTGTTTTTT; CDR3: CASSLGPGLNTGELFF
size: many; V: TRBV27; D: NA; J: TRBJ2-6; DNA: TGTGCCAGCAGTGCTGGGGCCAACGTCCTGACTTTC; CDR3: CASSAGANVLTF
size: few; V: TRBV2; D: NA; J: TRBJ2-7; DNA: TGTGCCAGCAACTCCCGGGACCGAGCCTACGAGCAGTACTTC; CDR3: CASNSRDRAYEQYF
size: many; V: TRBV5-1; D: NA; J: TRBJ2-6; DNA: TGCGCCAGCAGCTTGAGTGGGTCTGGGGCCAACGTCCTGACTTTC; CDR3: CASSLSGSGANVLTF
size: NA; V: TRBV6-2/TRBV6-3; D: NA; J: TRBJ2-1; DNA: TGTGCCAGCACCTTGATGGGAGGTAGCTCCTACAATGAGCAGTTCTTC; CDR3: CASTLMGGSSYNEQFF
size: many; V: TRBV6-1; D: NA; J: TRBJ2-7; DNA: TGTGCCAGCAGCGACGGGTCAAATGAATCCTACGAGCAGTACTTC; CDR3: CASSDGSNESYEQYF
size: few; V: TRBV28; D: TRBD1; J: TRBJ1-5; DNA: TGTGTCAGCACCCTGACAGGGTGGGGTCAGCCCCAGCATTTT; CDR3: CVSTLTGWGQPQHF
size: many; V: TRBV11-2; D: TRBD1; J: TRBJ1-4; DNA: TGTGCCAGCAGCTCTGGGAGGGGGCGGGAAAAACTGTTTTTT; CDR3: CASSSGRGREKLFF
size: many; V: TRBV11-2; D: NA; J: TRBJ1-1; DNA: TGTGCCAGCAGCTTAGTAACGGTCGAAGGGATTGAAGCTTTCTTT; CDR3: CASSLVTVEGIEAFF
size: many; V: TRBV28; D: NA; J: TRBJ1-4; DNA: TGTGCCAGCAAAACCCGGTTTTCAAAAGAAAAACTGTTTTTT; CDR3: CASKTRFSKEKLFF
size: many; V: TRBV11-2; D: TRBD2; J: TRBJ2-7; DNA: TGTGCCAGCAGGTTGGGACTATTTTACGAGCAGTACTTC; CDR3: CASRLGLFYEQYF
size: many; V: TRBV5-1; D: TRBD1; J: TRBJ2-1; DNA: TGCGCCAGCAGCCTGACAGGGTTCAATGAGCAGTTCTTC; CDR3: CASSLTGFNEQFF
size: NA; V: TRBV24-1; D: NA; J: TRBJ1-5; DNA: TGTGCCACCAGTGATCCAACTGGTAGTCAGCCCCAGCATTTT; CDR3: CATSDPTGSQPQHF
size: many; V: TRBV3-1; D: TRBD1; J: TRBJ2-7; DNA: TGTGCCAGCAGCCACCGGGACAGGAAGGAGCAGTACTTC; CDR3: CASSHRDRKEQYF
size: NA; V: TRBV12-3/TRBV12-4; D: NA; J: TRBJ2-4; DNA: TGTGCCAGCAGCCATCTAGCGGCCAAAAACATTCAGTACTTC; CDR3: CASSHLAAKNIQYF
size: many; V: TRBV7-2; D: TRBD2; J: TRBJ2-3; DNA: TGTGCCAGCAGCTTAACTCTAGCGGGAGGGAAAGGTACGCAGTATTTT; CDR3: CASSLTLAGGKGTQYF
size: many; V: TRBV20-1; D: NA; J: TRBJ2-3; DNA: TGCAGTTTCCTTGGGAGCACAGATACGCAGTATTTT; CDR3: CSFLGSTDTQYF
size: few; V: TRBV28; D: NA; J: TRBJ1-5; DNA: TGTGCCAGCAGTCTCTACCCGGGGGGCATACAGCCCCAGCATTTT; CDR3: CASSLYPGGIQPQHF
size: few; V: TRBV5-1; D: NA; J: TRBJ1-4; DNA: TGCGCCAGCAGCTCCCGAGGTCTGGGATCAACTAATGAAAAACTGTTTTTT; CDR3: CASSSRGLGSTNEKLFF
size: NA; V: TRBV20-1; D: NA; J: TRBJ2-2; DNA: TGCAGTGCTAGAGATCCCCTAGCGAGTAACACCGGGGAGCTGTTTTTT; CDR3: CSARDPLASNTGELFF
size: few; V: TRBV5-1; D: TRBD1; J: TRBJ2-6; DNA: TGCGCCAGCAGGGACAGGGAGTGGCCTGGGGCCAACGTCCTGACTTTC; CDR3: CASRDREWPGANVLTF
size: NA; V: TRBV7-9; D: NA; J: TRBJ1-6; DNA: TGTGCCAGCAGCTTGGGCGGTAGCTCGAATTCACCCCTCCACTTT; CDR3: CASSLGGSSNSPLHF
size: NA; V: TRBV28; D: NA; J: TRBJ2-1; DNA: TGTGCCAGCAGTTGGCGTGGCAGGTTATACAATGAGCAGTTCTTC; CDR3: CASSWRGRLYNEQFF
size: NA; V: TRBV27; D: NA; J: TRBJ1-1; DNA: TGTGCCAGCAGTTTATCGCGAACGTTCATGAACACTGAAGCTTTCTTT; CDR3: CASSLSRTFMNTEAFF
size: few; V: TRBV3-1; D: NA; J: TRBJ2-3; DNA: TGTGCCAGCAGCGGGTTACTTGGGAATACGCAGTATTTT; CDR3: CASSGLLGNTQYF
size: few; V: TRBV7-9; D: NA; J: TRBJ2-3; DNA: TGTGCCAGCAGCCCCTTTGGGGAGACAGATACGCAGTATTTT; CDR3: CASSPFGETDTQYF
size: many; V: TRBV25-1; D: NA; J: TRBJ2-3; DNA: TGTGCCAGCAGTGACCCTGGGACCCTGACCATGGATACGCAGTATTTT; CDR3: CASSDPGTLTMDTQYF
size: many; V: TRBV2; D: NA; J: TRBJ2-4; DNA: TGTGCCAGCAGTGAAAGGGTCCGGGGTTGGGTAGCCAAAAACATTCAGTACTTC; CDR3: CASSERVRGWVAKNIQYF
size: many; V: TRBV12-3/TRBV12-4; D: TRBD1; J: TRBJ2-1; DNA: TGTGCCAGCAGACAGGGGGCTTCTCACTACAATGAGCAGTTCTTC; CDR3: CASRQGASHYNEQFF
size: many; V: TRBV6-1; D: TRBD2; J: TRBJ2-7; DNA: TGTGCCAGCAGAAGGGGCGGGAGCCCCGAGCAGTACTTC; CDR3: CASRRGGSPEQYF
size: NA; V: TRBV5-1; D: NA; J: TRBJ2-7; DNA: TGCGCCAGCAGCTTAGCTAGCCCTACCTACGAGCAGTACTTC; CDR3: CASSLASPTYEQYF
size: NA; V: TRBV30; D: NA; J: TRBJ2-2; DNA: TGTGCCTGGAGCTCCCGTCGGACTCGGGGTATAGACACCGGGGAGCTGTTTTTT; CDR3: CAWSSRRTRGIDTGELFF
size: many; V: TRBV11-2; D: TRBD2; J: TRBJ2-7; DNA: TGTGCCAGCAGCCTCCATGGACTAGCGGGAGACTACGAGCAGTACTTC; CDR3: CASSLHGLAGDYEQYF
size: many; V: TRBV6-2/TRBV6-3; D: TRBD1; J: TRBJ1-1; DNA: TGTGCCAGCAGGAAGACAGGGGGCGGGAACACTGAAGCTTTCTTT; CDR3: CASRKTGGGNTEAFF